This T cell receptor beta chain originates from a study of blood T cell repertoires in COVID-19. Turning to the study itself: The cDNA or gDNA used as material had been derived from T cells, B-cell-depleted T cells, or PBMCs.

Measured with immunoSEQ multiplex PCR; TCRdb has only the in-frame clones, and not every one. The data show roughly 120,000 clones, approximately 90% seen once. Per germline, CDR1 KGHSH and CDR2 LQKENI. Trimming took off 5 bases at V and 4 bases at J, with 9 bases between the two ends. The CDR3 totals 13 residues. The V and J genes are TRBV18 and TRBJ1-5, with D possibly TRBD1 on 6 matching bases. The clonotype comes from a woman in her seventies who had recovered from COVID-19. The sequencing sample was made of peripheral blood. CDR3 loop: CASSKTGNQPQHF. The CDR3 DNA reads TGTGCCAGCTCAAAAACAGGGAATCAGCCCCAGCATTTT.